This TCR beta chain was captured by sequencing in a study of blood T cells in healthy people across ages. It was with a sample-barcoded 5' primer and a J-beta primer mix that a second PCR of roughly 7 to 12 cycles was run. TCRdb processed the 5' RACE reads anew with MiXCR; each CDR3 protein has one entry. In the table there are some 710,000 distinct CDR3 sequences, about 24% of which are singletons. This TCR derives from a man aged 65-85 years in good health. The sequencing sample was made of blood.

CDR3 DNA sequence: TGTGCCAGCAGCTCGCCCGTGGGTCCAGATACGCAGTATTTT. Protein: CASSSPVGPDTQYF. This chain connects TRBV12-3 or TRBV12-4 to TRBJ2-3; no clear D. V was shortened by 6 bases and J by 4 bases, with 14 bases between the two germline ends. CDR3 length: 14 amino acids.